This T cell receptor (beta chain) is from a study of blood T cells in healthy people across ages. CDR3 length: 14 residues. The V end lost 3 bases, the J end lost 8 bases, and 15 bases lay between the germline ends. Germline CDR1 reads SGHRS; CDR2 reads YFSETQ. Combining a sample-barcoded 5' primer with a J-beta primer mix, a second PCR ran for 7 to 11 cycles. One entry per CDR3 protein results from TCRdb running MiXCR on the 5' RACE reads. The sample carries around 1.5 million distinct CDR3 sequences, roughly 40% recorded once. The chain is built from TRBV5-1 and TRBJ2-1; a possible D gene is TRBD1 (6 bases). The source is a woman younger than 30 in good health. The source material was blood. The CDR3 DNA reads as TGCGCCAGCAGCTCGTCTGACCCAGGGGATGAGCAGTTCTTC. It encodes CASSSSDPGDEQFF.